These 2 T cell receptor beta chains originate from one sample sequenced in a study of blood T cell repertoires in COVID-19. The table came from immunoSEQ multiplex PCR; TCRdb's copy has only in-frame clones and leaves some out. Altogether about 250,000 clones are present, under 85% being singletons, with the ten largest covering 0.87%. The specimen was peripheral blood. All receptors come from a human donor with COVID-19, enrolled during active disease. The donor label of this sample is uncertain.

This chain connects TRBV24-1 to TRBJ1-3, with D uncertain. Germline loops: CDR1 KGHDR, CDR2 SFDVKD. The CDR3 consists of 12 residues. V lost 7 bases and J 7 bases, leaving 10 bases between the germline ends. CDR3 coding DNA: TGTGCCACCAGACTACGACCTAACACCATATATTTT. This codes for CATRLRPNTIYF.

This clone was observed a single time. The V gene is TRBV27, the J gene TRBJ1-4, with 8 bases matching TRBD1. This CDR3 comprises 15 residues. V shed 5 bases and J 4 bases; nucleotides not matched to a gene: 6. Germline lookup yields CDR1 MNHEY and CDR2 SMNVEV (reference sequence). This chain's CDR3 is CASSPWTGNNEKLFF. CDR3 nucleotides: TGTGCCAGCAGTCCCTGGACAGGGAATAATGAAAAACTGTTTTTT.